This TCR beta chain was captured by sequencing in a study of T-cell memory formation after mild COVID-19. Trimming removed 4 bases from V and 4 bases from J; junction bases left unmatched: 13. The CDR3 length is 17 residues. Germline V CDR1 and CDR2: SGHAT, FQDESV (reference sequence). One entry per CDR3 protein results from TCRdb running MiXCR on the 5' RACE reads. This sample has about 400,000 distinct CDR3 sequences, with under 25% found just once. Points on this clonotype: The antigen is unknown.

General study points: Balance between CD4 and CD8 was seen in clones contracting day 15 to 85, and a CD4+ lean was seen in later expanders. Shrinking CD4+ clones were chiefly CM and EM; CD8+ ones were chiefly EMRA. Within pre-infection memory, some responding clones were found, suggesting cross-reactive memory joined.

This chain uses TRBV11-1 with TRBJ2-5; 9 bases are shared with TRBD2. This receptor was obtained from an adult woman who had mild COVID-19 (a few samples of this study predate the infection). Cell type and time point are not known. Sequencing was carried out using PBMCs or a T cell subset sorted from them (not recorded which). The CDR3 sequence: CASSSSPSGTFLETQYF. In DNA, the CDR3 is TGTGCCAGCAGCTCTTCGCCTAGCGGGACCTTCCTAGAGACCCAGTACTTC.